This T cell receptor beta chain was obtained from a study of tumor-infiltrating lymphocytes in localized non-small cell lung cancer. Study context: Resected tumor was paired with non-adjacent uninvolved lung from the same patient.

Germline CDR1 SEHNR, CDR2 FQNEAQ (reference sequence). This CDR3 is 14 amino acids long. Trimming took 4 bases from V and 5 from J; bases not matched to a gene: 6. Measured with immunoSEQ multiplex PCR; TCRdb has only the in-frame clones, and not every one. The sample carries approximately 24,000 clones, approximately 64% recorded once. The sample comprised lung tumor tissue. The TCR sequence derives from a human donor with non-small cell lung cancer. V gene TRBV7-9 combines with J gene TRBJ2-7, with TRBD1 identical over 9 bases. The CDR3 is CASSSGTGLNEQYF. CDR3 bases: TGTGCCAGCAGCTCAGGGACAGGGTTAAACGAGCAGTACTTC.